The following is a TCR beta chain sequence with its context. The sample comes from a study of blood T cell repertoires in COVID-19. Original analysis: Quantification of nucleated cells was approximated via reference gene primer amplification. The protocol was immunoSEQ multiplex PCR, while the TCRdb copy is restricted to in-frame clones and leaves out a portion. V and J calls and clone size come straight from that table; D and trimming were deduced from the DNA. The data contain hundreds of thousands of clones, about 85% of them seen just once; the ten biggest clones take up roughly 1.9%. Trimming took 0 bases from V and 0 from J; bases not matched to a gene: 4. The CDR3 contains 16 residues. Germline CDR1 and CDR2: LNHNV and YYDKDF (reference sequence).

The source is a woman aged 18 to 35 with acute COVID-19. V and J are TRBV15 and TRBJ2-7; 8 bases are a match to TRBD2. Sequencing was carried out using PBMCs or T cells enriched from blood (not recorded which). The CDR3 sequence: CATSRDSGASSYEQYF. The CDR3, as DNA: TGTGCCACCAGCAGAGATAGCGGGGCAAGCTCCTACGAGCAGTACTTC.